Sequencing of this T cell receptor (beta chain) was carried out in a study of CD8 T cells in Susac syndrome. Broader study findings: A relatively small number of individuals underwent TCR sequencing and HLA analysis.

From blood CD8+ and CD4+ T cells, TCR beta sequences were generated. Both CD4+ and CD8+ T cells were negatively isolated, and TEMRA cells underwent FACS enrichment. V gave up 1 base and J gave up 7 bases, with 7 bases separating them. The germline CDR1 and CDR2 sequences are LGHDT and YNNKEL (reference sequence). This CDR3 comprises 12 residues. Of note for this clonotype: Its antigen is not identified.

Random-hexamer reverse transcription was applied to roughly 0.5 to 1 ug RNA. TCRdb called the immunoSEQ multiplex PCR reads again in MiXCR, with one record for every CDR3 protein. The table shows a few hundred thousand distinct CDR3 sequences, with over 90% occurring only once. The receptor's source is a human donor with multiple sclerosis. Sequencing was carried out using CD4+ T cells from PBMCs. The chain is built from TRBV3-1 and TRBJ1-2; no reliable D call. The CDR3 DNA reads as TGTGCCAGCAGCCAAGTCGAGGGTGGCTACACCTTC. Translated: CASSQVEGGYTF.